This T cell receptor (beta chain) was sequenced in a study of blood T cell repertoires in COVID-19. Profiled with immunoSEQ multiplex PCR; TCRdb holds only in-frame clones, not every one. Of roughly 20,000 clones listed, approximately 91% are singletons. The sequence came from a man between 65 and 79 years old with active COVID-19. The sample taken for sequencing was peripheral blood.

This CDR3 reads CASSPTGDSYNSPLHF. The CDR3 coding sequence is TGTGCCAGCTCACCAACGGGGGACTCCTATAATTCACCCCTCCACTTT. The chain carries TRBV18 and TRBJ1-6; possible D gene TRBD1, 5 bases. Germline CDR1 reads KGHSH; CDR2 reads LQKENI. The CDR3 sequence is 16 residues long. The ends were cut back, 2 bases at V and 0 bases at J, with 8 bases in the middle.